What follows are 25 T cell receptor beta chains derived from one specimen sequenced in a study of blood T cell repertoires in COVID-19 (dated by TCRdb to the early 2020s). Library method: the immunoSEQ multiplex PCR assay. The clones in this table, taken by TCRdb from immuneACCESS, are in-frame only. Not every clone is retained; where verified, under half of the shortfall comes from an unresolved V gene, and the cause of the rest is unknown. The sample contains about 120,000 clones, more than 70% of them found a single time. The biggest ten clones account for less than 3.5% of the sample. Sequencing was carried out using peripheral blood. The receptors come from a woman between 50 and 59 years old with acute or convalescent COVID-19.

The CDR3 DNA reads TGCAGCGTCCCCCGGCAGGAGAAAGGGGCAGATACGCAGTATTTT. Translation: CSVPRQEKGADTQYF. The chain uses TRBV29-1 and TRBJ2-3; maybe TRBD1 (5 bases). Germline loops: CDR1 SQVTM, CDR2 ANQGSEA. The ends were cut back, 6 bases at V and 4 bases at J, with 20 bases in the middle. The CDR3 totals 15 residues.

The chain recombines TRBV7-9 with TRBJ2-5; tentative D call: TRBD1 (7 bases). There are 16 residues in the CDR3. Trimming removed 5 bases at V and 1 base at J, with 17 bases between. Germline V gives CDR1 SEHNR, CDR2 FQNEAQ (reference sequence). As DNA, the CDR3 is TGTGCCAGCAGCGACCACAGGGGAGGTACCCAAGAGACCCAGTACTTC. This translates into CASSDHRGGTQETQYF.

In the case of this clone: This specimen includes other DNA sequences encoding the same CDR3. The chain employs TRBV19 and TRBJ2-5, with 8 bases matching TRBD2. In germline, CDR1 is LNHDA, CDR2 SQIVND (reference sequence). The V segment lost 5 bases and the J segment 4 bases; nucleotides outside the gene matches: 3. The CDR3 totals 13 residues. CDR3 in amino acids: CASSSGLAETQYF. Written as DNA, the CDR3 is TGTGCCAGTAGTTCCGGACTAGCAGAGACCCAGTACTTC.

This clone was observed a few times. V and J are TRBV6-5 and TRBJ2-1, with 11 bases identical to TRBD2. There are 15 residues in the CDR3. V gave up 6 bases and J gave up 5 bases; unmatched junction bases: 6. CDR1 MNHEY and CDR2 SVGAGI come from the germline V gene. The CDR3 loop reads CASSRPSGRNNEQFF. The CDR3 nucleotides are TGTGCCAGCAGCAGACCTAGCGGGAGGAACAATGAGCAGTTCTTC.

This sequence joins TRBV20-1 and TRBJ1-1; unclear D gene. There are 11 residues in the CDR3. CDR1 is DFQATT, CDR2 SNEGSKA, per germline (reference sequence). V lost 0 bases, J lost 5 bases, and 4 bases lay in between. CDR3 in amino acids: CSARDLTEAFF. The DNA of the CDR3 is TGCAGTGCTAGAGATCTGACTGAAGCTTTCTTT.

The V call is TRBV19, the J call TRBJ1-5; TRBD1 matches 8 bases. The trim removed 1 base at V and 2 bases at J, leaving 1 base unmatched. Germline V gene data show CDR1 as LNHDA and CDR2 as SQIVND (reference sequence). The CDR3 has 15 amino acids. The CDR3 nucleotides are TGTGCCAGTAGTATAGGGGGACAGGGCAATCAGCCCCAGCATTTT. It is translated as CASSIGGQGNQPQHF. The entire variable domain, with the rest obtained from reference TRBV19 and TRBJ1-5, is as follows: DGGITQSPKYLFRKEGQNVTLSCEQNLNHDAMYWYRQDPGQGLRLIYYSQIVNDFQKGDIAEGYSVSREKKESFPLTVTSAQKNPTAFYLCASSIGGQGNQPQHFGDGTRLSIL.

As for this clone: The sample holds other DNA sequences that translate to the same CDR3. The rearrangement uses TRBV7-2 and TRBJ1-2, with no clear D. CDR3 length: 13 residues. Germline-derived CDR1 and CDR2 are SGHTA and FQGNSA. The germline V and J ends were trimmed by 6 bases and 2 bases, with 10 bases remaining between them. CDR3 protein: CASSSQLNYGYTF. The CDR3 coding sequence is TGTGCCAGCAGTTCCCAACTAAACTATGGCTACACCTTC.

The chain carries TRBV7-8 and TRBJ2-7; 7 nucleotides align to TRBD2. CDR1 is SGHVS, CDR2 FQNEAQ, per germline. The V gene end was trimmed by 5 bases and the J gene end by 7 bases; junction bases not matched to a gene: 11. The CDR3 sequence is 14 residues long. The CDR3, as DNA: TGTGCCAGCAGCCAACTAGGGCGGGAGAAGGAGCAGTACTTC. This translates into CASSQLGREKEQYF.

The chain is built from TRBV10-2 and TRBJ2-1; 8 nucleotides match TRBD2. The trim removed 6 bases at V and 6 bases at J, leaving 10 bases unmatched. CDR3 length: 15 amino acids. Germline-derived CDR1 and CDR2 are WSHSY and SAAADI. CDR3: CASRRKRESVNEQFF. CDR3 in DNA: TGCGCCAGCAGAAGAAAGCGGGAGTCTGTCAATGAGCAGTTCTTC.

The J gene is TRBJ2-7, the V gene TRBV5-1, with TRBD2 matching over 13 bases. Trimming at V came to 2 bases and at J to 5 bases, leaving 4 bases not matched to a gene. The CDR3 loop spans 15 amino acids. Looked up from germline, CDR1 is SGHRS and CDR2 is YFSETQ. CDR3 loop: CASSLSTSGRNEQYF. CDR3 DNA sequence: TGCGCCAGCAGCTTATCGACTAGCGGGAGGAACGAGCAGTACTTC.

The chain employs TRBV2 and TRBJ1-2, with unresolved D. V lost 0 bases, J lost 0 bases, and 11 bases lay in between. CDR3 length equals 16 residues. The germline CDR1 and CDR2 sequences are SNHLY and FYNNEI. CDR3 sequence (DNA): TGTGCCAGCAGTGAAGCGGCAACAGTTACTAACTATGGCTACACCTTC. Encoded protein: CASSEAATVTNYGYTF.

The chain uses TRBV6-1 and TRBJ2-1, with D possibly TRBD1 on 9 matching bases. The CDR3 contains 19 residues. The V and J ends lost 4 bases and 5 bases respectively, with 27 bases between them. Germline V gene data show CDR1 as MNHNS and CDR2 as SASEGT. CDR3 nucleotide sequence: TGTGCCAGCAGTGCCCGGGACAGGGCCACACTAGCGGTGCACAATGAGCAGTTCTTC. Translating it yields CASSARDRATLAVHNEQFF.

The chain is built from TRBV19 and TRBJ2-2; D may be TRBD1 (7 bases). CDR1 LNHDA and CDR2 SQIVND come from the germline V gene (reference sequence). The CDR3 spans 16 residues. V was clipped by 11 bases and J by 5 bases, with 24 bases between them. The CDR3 nucleotides are TGTGCCTGTGGGGGAGTTGGAGGGGGCCGAACCGGGGAGCTGTTTTTT. Translated: CACGGVGGGRTGELFF.

V is TRBV6-5 and J is TRBJ2-3; TRBD2 matches 11 bases. The germline V gene has CDR1 MNHEY and CDR2 SVGAGI. The CDR3 extends over 14 amino acids. V dropped 10 bases and J dropped 1; count of bases not matched to a gene: 4. The CDR3 bases are TGTGCCAACCAACTAGCGGGGGGCACAGATACGCAGTATTTT. Translation: CANQLAGGTDTQYF.

CDR3 nucleotides: TGTGCCAGCTCACGGGACAGGGACTACGAGCAGTACTTC. This gives the protein CASSRDRDYEQYF. The chain recombines TRBV18 with TRBJ2-7, with 9 bases that match TRBD1. The V gene's germline CDR1 is KGHSH and CDR2 LQKENI. V was pared by 4 bases and J by 3 bases, with 1 base of the junction left unmatched. This CDR3 has 13 amino acids. Complete variable domain (other parts from reference TRBV18 and TRBJ2-7): NAGVMQNPRHLVRRRGQEARLRCSPMKGHSHVYWYRQLPEEGLKFMVYLQKENIIDESGMPKERFSAEFPKEGPSILRIQQVVRGDSAAYFCASSRDRDYEQYFGPGTRLTVT.

The chain has TRBV5-1 and TRBJ2-3; 7 bases are shared with TRBD2. The CDR3 runs to 14 residues. V gave up 5 bases and J gave up 3 bases; unmatched junction bases: 6. Germline V gene lookup returns CDR1 SGHRS and CDR2 YFSETQ. As DNA, the CDR3 is TGCGCCAGCAGGGTTGGCGGGAGTACAGATACGCAGTATTTT. Translation: CASRVGGSTDTQYF.

This chain joins TRBV21-1 and TRBJ2-5; TRBD2 reflects the table's D call only, with no check against the DNA. TRBV21-1 is a pseudogene. The CDR3 covers 19 residues. The DNA for the CDR3 is TGTGCCAGCAGCAAAAAAATGAAAGGGGAAGCGGGAGGAGGAGAGACCCAGTACTTC. Protein: CASSKKMKGEAGGGETQYF.

This chain joins TRBV19 and TRBJ1-1; D remains unclear. V lost 3 bases to trimming and J lost 10 bases, with 12 bases between them. CDR1 LNHDA and CDR2 SQIVND come from the germline V gene (reference sequence). The CDR3 is 12 amino acids. Written as DNA, the CDR3 is TGTGCCAGTAGTATCTTTACCGGGTCAGCTTTCTTT. Amino acid sequence: CASSIFTGSAFF.

The V and J genes are TRBV10-1 and TRBJ2-2; 10 bases agree with TRBD1. Germline V lookup: CDR1 WNHNN, CDR2 SYGVQD (reference sequence). The CDR3 extends over 16 amino acids. V was pared by 4 bases and J by 4 bases, with 6 bases of the junction left unmatched. The CDR3 DNA reads as TGCGCCAGCAGTGGAACCGGGACAGGGGCCACCGGGGAGCTGTTTTTT. It yields the protein CASSGTGTGATGELFF.

This sequence joins TRBV6-1 and TRBJ1-1; possible D gene TRBD1, 5 bases. Looked up from germline, CDR1 is MNHNS and CDR2 is SASEGT. The V end was cut by 10 bases, the J end by 0 bases, with 15 bases between. CDR3 length equals 14 residues. The CDR3 sequence: CATRLGQLNTEAFF. The CDR3 coding sequence is TGTGCCACTCGCCTGGGGCAGCTGAACACTGAAGCTTTCTTT.

The chain uses TRBV6-5 and TRBJ2-2, with D possibly TRBD2 on 5 matching bases. The CDR3 covers 14 residues. V was cut by 2 bases and J by 4 bases, with 8 bases left in between. In germline, CDR1 is MNHEY, CDR2 SVGAGI. This chain's CDR3 is CASSYRRGTGELFF. The DNA of the CDR3 is TGTGCCAGCAGTTACCGACGGGGCACCGGGGAGCTGTTTTTT.

This chain joins TRBV24-1 and TRBJ2-7; 8 nucleotides line up with TRBD2. Germline loops: CDR1 KGHDR, CDR2 SFDVKD. The CDR3 contains 16 residues. Germline trimming cut 4 bases from V and 2 bases from J; bases unmatched to any gene: 9. CDR3 nucleotide sequence: TGTGCCACCAGTGACCCGAATCGGGAGGGGACCTACGAGCAGTACTTC. Its translation is CATSDPNREGTYEQYF.

This rearrangement joins TRBV18 to TRBJ1-6; 10 bases are shared with TRBD1. The CDR3 totals 16 residues. Unmatched junction bases numbered 1, after V lost 3 bases and J lost 2 bases. The germline gives CDR1 KGHSH, CDR2 LQKENI. This CDR3 reads CASSPTGGPYNSPLHF. The DNA of the CDR3 is TGTGCCAGCTCACCGACAGGGGGCCCCTATAATTCACCCCTCCACTTT. The variable domain in full, with the rest retrieved from reference TRBV18 and TRBJ1-6, is NAGVMQNPRHLVRRRGQEARLRCSPMKGHSHVYWYRQLPEEGLKFMVYLQKENIIDESGMPKERFSAEFPKEGPSILRIQQVVRGDSAAYFCASSPTGGPYNSPLHFGNGTRLTVT.

The chain carries TRBV7-6 and TRBJ2-1, with D possibly matching TRBD2 (6 bases). Germline assignment: CDR1 SGHVS and CDR2 FNYEAQ. The CDR3 contains 15 residues. V gave up 5 bases and J gave up 0 bases, with 11 bases separating them. CDR3 nucleotide sequence: TGTGCCAGCAGCCGGGACTCTAGCTCCTACAATGAGCAGTTCTTC. Translated, it gives CASSRDSSSYNEQFF.

The chain couples TRBV19 to TRBJ2-3, with D perhaps TRBD1 (6 bases). The germline gives CDR1 LNHDA, CDR2 SQIVND (reference sequence). This CDR3 spans 16 amino acids. With 1 base removed from V and 4 bases from J, the gap between germline ends came to 15 bases. The CDR3 region has the DNA TGTGCCAGTAGTATAGTGGGGGCAGGGACGGCAGATACGCAGTATTTT. This codes for CASSIVGAGTADTQYF.